This TCR beta chain was recorded in a study of somatic mutations in cytotoxic T cells in rheumatoid arthritis (dated by TCRdb to about 2017). Some background on the complete study: Right after diagnosis and prior to the start of any treatment, approximately 30 ml EDTA of peripheral blood was drawn from patients. Sorted V beta1+ cells also underwent TCRB sequencing, and some V beta antibody-stained T-cell populations were flow-sorted at nearly 100% purity on a FACSAria II or Sony SH800. To characterize clonality, the study used TCRB deep sequencing while asking whether somatic mutations are carried by expanded CD8+ T-cell clones in newly diagnosed, untreated rheumatoid arthritis. A total of some 68 rheumatoid arthritis patients and under 25 healthy controls underwent TCRB deep sequencing. Patients and controls did not essentially differ in median age, which was nearly identical between the groups.

The paper as a whole reports these results and caveats: In about an eighth of the roughly 65 patients the largest CD8+ clone exceeded 20% of CD8+ cells, and several identical CD8+ TCRB sequences were shared between blood and synovial fluid. The expanded CD8+ clones had unknown antigen targets, and not appearing in virus-specific databases did not rule out that they were virus-specific. There was no significant difference in CD8+ T-cell clonality between rheumatoid arthritis patients and age-matched healthy controls. In patients, CD8+ clonality rose with age (Spearman r=0.49), which was not the case in healthy controls. No adjustment for multiple comparisons was made for the slight TRBV07 underrepresentation in patients.

CD4+ and CD8+ cells were isolated by positive magnetic bead selection on an AutoMACS, and purity was checked by flow cytometry. Clonal expansions were first screened by flow cytometry with a TCR V beta antibody panel, then characterized by TCRB deep sequencing of sorted CD8+ fractions. Peripheral blood mononuclear cells were obtained using density gradient separation with Ficoll-Paque PLUS. Nucleospin Tissue or Tissue XS kits were used to extract DNA from CD4-enriched, CD8-enriched or PBMC samples, and a Qubit 2.0 fluorometer was used for quantification. Based on the germline V gene, the CDR1 and CDR2 sequences are SGHRS and YFSETQ. Inclusive of the bounding cysteine and phenylalanine, the CDR3 is 15 residues long. CDR3 DNA is the only sequence kept; it has 45 bases, read in frame from the first base. Ends trimmed: V by 4 bases, J by 2 bases; bases unmatched to a gene: 7. The immunoSEQ assay was applied to genomic DNA for TCRB CDR3 sequencing. The paper's processing steps were these. Published virus-specific TCRB sequences were compared with patient CD8+ clones larger than 1%, and only a few matches were found. Only productive TCRB rearrangements were included in the analyses. Clonality was calculated as a Shannon entropy-based productive clonality index, and a clone was defined by a unique TCRB CDR3 sequence. The template counts of each clone relative to the total templates per sample were used to calculate repertoire overlap between two samples. V-gene usage from TCRB sequencing and V-gene usage measured by flow cytometry were correlated (Spearman r of about 0.61). Entries here come from immuneACCESS through TCRdb and include only in-frame sequences with V and J called. Some clones fail to appear in such tables; in the studies checked, an unresolved V gene covers under half of the shortfall, and the cause of the remainder is unknown. The D gene and trimming were derived from the DNA, and the V and J assignments and clone size from that table. The table for this sample lists tens of thousands of clones; 75% to 85% of them were counted only once. The ten top clones hold roughly 7.6% of the sample.

As regards this clone: No cognate antigen has been identified for it. Base qualities are not provided; no much larger clone lies one nucleotide away.

The sample consisted of CD8+ T cells sorted from blood. The receptor was isolated from an adult with rheumatoid arthritis. Recombination joined TRBV5-1 with TRBJ1-2, and TRBD1 aligns with 8 junction nucleotides. The CDR3 region: CASSTGTGPNYGYTF. The sequenced DNA: TGCGCCAGCAGCACCGGGACAGGACCCAACTATGGCTACACCTTC.